Listed below are T cell receptor beta chains from one sample, sequenced in a study of blood T cell repertoires in COVID-19. This table comes from immunoSEQ multiplex PCR, and its TCRdb copy is limited to in-frame clones, with some not included. Of 200,000 to 300,000 clones in the sample, around 84% were seen once. Sequencing used peripheral blood. Source of these receptors: a man in his 60s with acute or convalescent COVID-19. Both conserved end residues are part of each CDR3. Each record gives: V gene, CDR3 protein.

V gene: TRBV5-5; CDR3 protein: CASSMDRGTYGYTF
V gene: TRBV4-3; CDR3 protein: CASSQDSGAASYEQYF
V gene: TRBV3-1/TRBV3-2; CDR3 protein: CASSLGQPGKDGNTIYF
V gene: TRBV6-5; CDR3 protein: CASIATTLNTEAFF
V gene: TRBV4-3; CDR3 protein: CASSQVAADTQYF
V gene: TRBV19; CDR3 protein: CASSMAETGNTIYF
V gene: TRBV19; CDR3 protein: CASSVDRFRDIQYF
V gene: TRBV9; CDR3 protein: CASSVRGGPNQPQHF
V gene: TRBV19; CDR3 protein: CASKSGPRTEAFF
V gene: TRBV6-5; CDR3 protein: CASSRRTGSRNEQYF
V gene: TRBV24-1; CDR3 protein: CATSDPGQVNNEQFF
V gene: TRBV6-5; CDR3 protein: CASSGLNGVPYEQYF
V gene: TRBV2; CDR3 protein: CASMLEWAYGYTF
V gene: TRBV27; CDR3 protein: CASSSPFSGANVLTF
V gene: TRBV5-1; CDR3 protein: CASSRSSSGEETQYF
V gene: TRBV4-1; CDR3 protein: CASSSYPGLTNEKLFF
V gene: TRBV3-1/TRBV3-2; CDR3 protein: CASSQDIGRLYGYTF
V gene: TRBV6-5; CDR3 protein: CASSPTGDGPAFF
V gene: TRBV7-3; CDR3 protein: CASSLGSQFQGTVGYTF
V gene: TRBV5-4; CDR3 protein: CASSSPGTGGNTEAFF
V gene: TRBV7-3; CDR3 protein: CASSLSVSGPYEQYF
V gene: TRBV25-1; CDR3 protein: CASGAKSRVYEQYF
V gene: TRBV18; CDR3 protein: CASSPLTGRNRGELFF
V gene: TRBV11-2; CDR3 protein: CASSTGTGPFF
V gene: TRBV4-1; CDR3 protein: CASSQRRGGQETQYF
V gene: TRBV4-3; CDR3 protein: CASSPGGLAGEVF
V gene: TRBV6-5; CDR3 protein: CASRLRNSYEQYF
V gene: TRBV21-1; CDR3 protein: CASSRLAGGPYEQYF
V gene: TRBV25-1; CDR3 protein: CASSEGARGADTQYF
V gene: TRBV6-5; CDR3 protein: CASSSLSVSGNTIYF
V gene: TRBV29-1; CDR3 protein: CSSLDRSGNTIYF
V gene: TRBV5-4; CDR3 protein: CASSLKSGTDTQYF
V gene: TRBV27; CDR3 protein: CASSLRSSNPDTQYF
V gene: TRBV5-6; CDR3 protein: CASSVTGKSNQPQHF
V gene: TRBV5-4; CDR3 protein: CASSFLVSNEQFF
V gene: TRBV18; CDR3 protein: CASSTLGGEYEQYF
V gene: TRBV6-5; CDR3 protein: CASRRGQGRNQPQHF
V gene: TRBV4-3; CDR3 protein: CASSQLSASGKPNEQFF
V gene: TRBV10-1; CDR3 protein: CASSESPSGGQETQYF
V gene: TRBV5-1; CDR3 protein: CASSPGIEGNEKLFF
V gene: TRBV3-1/TRBV3-2; CDR3 protein: CASSQGWIQVLNSPLHF
V gene: TRBV7-9; CDR3 protein: CASSPIQGPGELFF
V gene: TRBV3-1/TRBV3-2; CDR3 protein: CASSQTGRETQYF
V gene: TRBV4-1; CDR3 protein: CASSPLAGVYNEQFF
V gene: TRBV27; CDR3 protein: CASSFGGPGEQYF
V gene: TRBV4-2; CDR3 protein: CASSQDLARLALRNEQFF
V gene: TRBV14; CDR3 protein: CASSQAGWGEQFF
V gene: TRBV7-2; CDR3 protein: CASSLGGNNEKLFF
V gene: TRBV7-2; CDR3 protein: CASSLAFTSGEQYF
V gene: TRBV10-3; CDR3 protein: CAISEEDRGETQYF
V gene: TRBV18; CDR3 protein: CASSQSQDSYYGYTF
V gene: TRBV7-3; CDR3 protein: CASSPTLPSEEQFF
V gene: TRBV5-8; CDR3 protein: CASSWGTVSSYEQYF
V gene: TRBV28; CDR3 protein: CASMTGLREKLFF